This entry describes one T cell receptor (beta chain). As yet, its antigen is unknown. The data originate from a study of cytomegalovirus exposure and HLA in healthy donors. Regarding the study as a whole: A prior analysis recorded that most TCR beta V segments were productive about 87% or about 30% of the time.

PCR involved 60 Vbeta and 13 Jbeta primers. The protocol was immunoSEQ multiplex PCR, while the TCRdb copy is restricted to in-frame clones and leaves out a portion. The table lists 75,000 to 80,000 clones, over 60% of them singletons. Unrecorded immune exposure was likely among donors, who were nominally healthy when sampled. The CDR3 covers 14 residues. Between the trimmed V and J ends, which lost 4 bases and 6 bases, there was a span of 17 bases. Germline lookup yields CDR1 SGDLS and CDR2 YYNGEE. The TCR was taken from a male donor in good health and CMV-seronegative. The chain combines TRBV9 with TRBJ2-7; D is unclear. What was sequenced was PBMCs. The CDR3 protein is CASSQYWAGPEQYF. CDR3 nucleotides: TGTGCCAGCAGCCAATATTGGGCTGGCCCCGAGCAGTACTTC.